This T cell receptor beta chain was identified in a study of molecular identifiers for immune sequencing clone quantification. In the study overall: The replicates split RNA from roughly 20,000 or 100,000 naive CD8 cells five ways and sequenced four.

Naive CD8 libraries came from approximately 20,000 to 1,000,000 sorted cells with 10%, 30% or 50% RNA. Using a CD8+CD4-CCR7+CD45RA+ phenotype, naive CD8 T cells were sorted. Germline V CDR1 and CDR2: SGDLS, YYNGEE. Trimming took 4 bases from V and 8 from J; bases not matched to a gene: 15. This CDR3 has 16 amino acids. TCRdb analysed the PCR reads with MiXCR anew, one entry per CDR3 protein. The sample has about 640,000 distinct CDR3 sequences; 20% are singletons. The origin of this receptor is a human donor in good health. Some libraries in this study had Jurkat cell RNA spiked in. Source material: naive CD8+ T cells from blood, with Jurkat cell RNA spiked in. The subset here: FACS-sorted CD8+CD4-CCR7+CD45RA+ naive T cells. V and J are TRBV9 and TRBJ1-3; 7 bases are shared with TRBD1. CDR3 in amino acids: CASSTRTGSLLDTIYF. For the CDR3, the DNA is TGTGCCAGCAGCACACGGACAGGCTCTCTCCTGGACACCATATATTTT.